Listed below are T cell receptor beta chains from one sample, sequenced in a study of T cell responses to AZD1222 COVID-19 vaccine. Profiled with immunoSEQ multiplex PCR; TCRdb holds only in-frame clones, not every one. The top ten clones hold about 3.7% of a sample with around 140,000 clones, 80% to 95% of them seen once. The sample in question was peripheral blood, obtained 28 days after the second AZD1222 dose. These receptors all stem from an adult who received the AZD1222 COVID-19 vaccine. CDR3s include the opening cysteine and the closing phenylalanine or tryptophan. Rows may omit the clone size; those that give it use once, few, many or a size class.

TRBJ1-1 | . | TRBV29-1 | CSVLPGGGTEAFF
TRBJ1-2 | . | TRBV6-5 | CASSYMDRTRYGYTF
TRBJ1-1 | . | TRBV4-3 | CASSQDQAANTEAFF
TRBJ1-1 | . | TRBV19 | CASSGTDMNTEAFF
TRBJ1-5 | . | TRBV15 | CATSRARVLQPQHF
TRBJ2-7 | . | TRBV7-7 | CASSPGTGVDEQYF
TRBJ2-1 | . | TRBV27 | CASTPWGTSGYNEQFF
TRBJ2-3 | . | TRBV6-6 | CASLMRDTQYF
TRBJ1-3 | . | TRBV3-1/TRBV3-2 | CASSQGNVGGNTIYF
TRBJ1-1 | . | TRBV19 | CASSIVPVSRAEAFF
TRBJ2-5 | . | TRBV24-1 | CATSDTGEAKETQYF
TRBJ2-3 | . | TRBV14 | CASSLLAGGTDTQYF
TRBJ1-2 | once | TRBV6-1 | CASSEAQLLYGYTF
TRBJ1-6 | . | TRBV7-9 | CASSARTGGSNNSPLHF
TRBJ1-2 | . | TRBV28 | CASSLRDRVLGGYTF
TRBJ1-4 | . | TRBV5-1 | CASSPGDFSEKLFF
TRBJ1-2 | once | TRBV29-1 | CSVGTGMTYGYTF
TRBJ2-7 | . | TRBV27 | CASGDPEQYF
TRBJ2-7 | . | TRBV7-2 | CASSFRRYEQYF
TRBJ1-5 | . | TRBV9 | CASSVEPEGQPQHF
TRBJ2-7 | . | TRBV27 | CASSPDRGLHEQYF
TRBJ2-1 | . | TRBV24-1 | CATSSAGGSNEQFF
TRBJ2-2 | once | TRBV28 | CASSLLGADPTGELFF
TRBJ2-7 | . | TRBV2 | CASTPLRTGTGEQYF
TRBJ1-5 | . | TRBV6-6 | CASSPTGEGNNQPQHF
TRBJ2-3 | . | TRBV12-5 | CASGLIGDRVTQYF
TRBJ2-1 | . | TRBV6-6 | CASIRALTSALDNEQFF
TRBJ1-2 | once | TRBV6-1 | CASSELAGEGSYTF
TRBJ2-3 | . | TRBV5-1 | CASSLVARPASTDTQYF
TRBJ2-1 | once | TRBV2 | CASSELLAGEGNEQFF
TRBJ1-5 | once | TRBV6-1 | CASSEGGDQPQHF
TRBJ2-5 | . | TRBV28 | CASSPQGAGDQETQYF
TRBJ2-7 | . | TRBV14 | CASSQEAGRIYEQYF
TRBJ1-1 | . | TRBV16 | CASSLGQGVTEAFF
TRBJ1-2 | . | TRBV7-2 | CASSLTRDTPYGYTF
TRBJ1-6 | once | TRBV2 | CASSVGQGNSPLHF
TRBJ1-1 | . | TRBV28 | CAVHRGRRNTEAFF